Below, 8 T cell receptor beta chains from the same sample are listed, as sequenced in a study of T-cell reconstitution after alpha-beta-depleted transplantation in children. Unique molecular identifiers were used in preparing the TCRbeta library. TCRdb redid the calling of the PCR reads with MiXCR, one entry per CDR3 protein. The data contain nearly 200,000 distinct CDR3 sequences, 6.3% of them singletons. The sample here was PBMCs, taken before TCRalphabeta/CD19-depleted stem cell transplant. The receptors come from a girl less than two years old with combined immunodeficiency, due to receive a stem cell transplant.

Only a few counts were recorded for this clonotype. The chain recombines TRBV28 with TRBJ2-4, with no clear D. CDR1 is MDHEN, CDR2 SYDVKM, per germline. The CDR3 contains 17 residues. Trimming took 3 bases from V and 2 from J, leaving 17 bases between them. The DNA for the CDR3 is TGTGCCAGCAGTTTTGGGTGGAGACTCATGCCCAAAAACATTCAGTACTTC. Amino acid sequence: CASSFGWRLMPKNIQYF.

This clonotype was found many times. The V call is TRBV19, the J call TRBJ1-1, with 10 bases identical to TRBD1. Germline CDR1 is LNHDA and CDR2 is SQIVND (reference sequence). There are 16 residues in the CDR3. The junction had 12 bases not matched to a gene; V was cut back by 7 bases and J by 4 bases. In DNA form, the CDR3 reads TGTGCCAGTACCCGGACAGGGGGATGGTTGGGCACTGAAGCTTTCTTT. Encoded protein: CASTRTGGWLGTEAFF.

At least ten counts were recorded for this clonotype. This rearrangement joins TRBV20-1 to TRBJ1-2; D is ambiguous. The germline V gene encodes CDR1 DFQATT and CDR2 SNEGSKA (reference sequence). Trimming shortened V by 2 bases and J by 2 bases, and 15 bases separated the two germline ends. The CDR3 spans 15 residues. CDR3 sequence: CSARILDGVNYGYTF. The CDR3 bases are TGCAGTGCTAGAATATTGGACGGTGTGAACTATGGCTACACCTTC.

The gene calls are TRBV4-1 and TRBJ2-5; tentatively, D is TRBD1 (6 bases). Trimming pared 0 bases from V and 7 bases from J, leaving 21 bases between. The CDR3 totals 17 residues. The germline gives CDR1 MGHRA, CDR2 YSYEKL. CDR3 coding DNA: TGCGCCAGCAGCCAAGAGCAGGCCGACTGGCCACAGGGGACCCAGTACTTC. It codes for CASSQEQADWPQGTQYF.

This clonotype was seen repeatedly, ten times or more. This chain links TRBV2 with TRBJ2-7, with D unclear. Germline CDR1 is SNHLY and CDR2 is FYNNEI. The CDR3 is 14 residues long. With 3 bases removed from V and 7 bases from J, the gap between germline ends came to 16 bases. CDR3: CASSDPTGGREQYF. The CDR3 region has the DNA TGTGCCAGCAGTGATCCTACGGGCGGACGGGAGCAGTACTTC.

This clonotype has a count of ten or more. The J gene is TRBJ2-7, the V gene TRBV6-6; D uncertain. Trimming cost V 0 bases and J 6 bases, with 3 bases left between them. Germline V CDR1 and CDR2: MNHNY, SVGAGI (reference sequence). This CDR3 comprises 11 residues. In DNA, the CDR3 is TGTGCCAGCAGTTACTCGGGCGAGCAGTACTTC. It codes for CASSYSGEQYF.

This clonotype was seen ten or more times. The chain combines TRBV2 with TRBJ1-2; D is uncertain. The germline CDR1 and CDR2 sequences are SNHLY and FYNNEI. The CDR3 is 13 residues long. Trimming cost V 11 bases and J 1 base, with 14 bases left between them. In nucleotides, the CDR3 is TGTGCCCTCTACCCCGCCCTTAACTATGGCTACACCTTC. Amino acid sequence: CALYPALNYGYTF.

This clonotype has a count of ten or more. The CDR3 protein is CSATRDSNYGYTF. The DNA for the CDR3 is TGCAGTGCTACCCGGGACAGCAACTATGGCTACACCTTC. This chain uses TRBV20-1 with TRBJ1-2, with TRBD1 matching 7 bases. CDR3 length: 13 amino acids. CDR1 and CDR2 from the germline V gene are DFQATT and SNEGSKA (reference sequence). V shed 4 bases and J 2 bases; nucleotides not matched to a gene: 4.